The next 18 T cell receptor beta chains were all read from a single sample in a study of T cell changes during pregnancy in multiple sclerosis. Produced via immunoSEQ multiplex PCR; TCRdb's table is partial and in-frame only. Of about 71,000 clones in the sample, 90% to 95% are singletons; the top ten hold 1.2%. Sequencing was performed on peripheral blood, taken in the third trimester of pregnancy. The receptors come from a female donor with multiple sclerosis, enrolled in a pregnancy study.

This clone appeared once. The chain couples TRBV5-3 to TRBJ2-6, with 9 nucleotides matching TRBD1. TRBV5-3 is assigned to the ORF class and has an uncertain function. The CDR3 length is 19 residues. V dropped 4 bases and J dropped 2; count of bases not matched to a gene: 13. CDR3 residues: CARSGEDRTGEAGANVLTF. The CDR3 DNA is TGTGCCAGAAGCGGGGAGGATAGGACAGGGGAGGCTGGGGCCAACGTCCTGACTTTC.

CDR3 nucleotides: TGCGCCAGCAGGGGGGTTAGCGGGAGGGCCGATACGCAGTATTTT. Residues: CASRGVSGRADTQYF. This chain links TRBV10-2 with TRBJ2-3; 11 nucleotides match TRBD2. The CDR3 is 15 residues long. The germline V gene encodes CDR1 WSHSY and CDR2 SAAADI. V gave up 6 bases and J gave up 6 bases; unmatched junction bases: 8.

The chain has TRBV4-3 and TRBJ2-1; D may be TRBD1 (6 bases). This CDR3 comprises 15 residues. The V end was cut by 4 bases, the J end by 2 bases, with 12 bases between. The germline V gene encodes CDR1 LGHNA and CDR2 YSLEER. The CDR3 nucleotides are TGCGCCAGCAGCCCCCCGGACAGAACCTACAATGAGCAGTTCTTC. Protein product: CASSPPDRTYNEQFF.

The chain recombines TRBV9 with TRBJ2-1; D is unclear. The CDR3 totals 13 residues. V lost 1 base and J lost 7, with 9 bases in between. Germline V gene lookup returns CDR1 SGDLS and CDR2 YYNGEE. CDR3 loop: CASSVISRNEQFF. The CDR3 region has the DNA TGTGCCAGCAGCGTAATTAGTCGTAATGAGCAGTTCTTC.

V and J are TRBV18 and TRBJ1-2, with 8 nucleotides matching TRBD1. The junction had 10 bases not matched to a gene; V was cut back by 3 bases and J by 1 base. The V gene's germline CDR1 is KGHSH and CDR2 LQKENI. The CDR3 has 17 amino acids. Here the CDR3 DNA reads TGTGCCAGCTCACCGGGGAGGACAGGGCGCTTTAACTATGGCTACACCTTC. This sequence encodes CASSPGRTGRFNYGYTF.

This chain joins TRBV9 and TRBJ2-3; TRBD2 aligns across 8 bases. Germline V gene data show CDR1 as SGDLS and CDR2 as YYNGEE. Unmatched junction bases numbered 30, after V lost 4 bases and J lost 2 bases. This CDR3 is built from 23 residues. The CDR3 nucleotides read TGTGCCAGCAGCACACGTAACCTCGGACAGTCTAGAGAGGCTAGCGGGCCCACAGATACGCAGTATTTT. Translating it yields CASSTRNLGQSREASGPTDTQYF.

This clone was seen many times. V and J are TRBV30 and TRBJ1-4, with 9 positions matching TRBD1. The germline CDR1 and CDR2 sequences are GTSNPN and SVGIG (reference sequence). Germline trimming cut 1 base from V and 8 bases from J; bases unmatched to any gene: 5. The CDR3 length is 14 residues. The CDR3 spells CAWSGGTGSEKLFF. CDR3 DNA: TGTGCCTGGAGTGGCGGGACAGGGTCAGAAAAACTGTTTTTT.

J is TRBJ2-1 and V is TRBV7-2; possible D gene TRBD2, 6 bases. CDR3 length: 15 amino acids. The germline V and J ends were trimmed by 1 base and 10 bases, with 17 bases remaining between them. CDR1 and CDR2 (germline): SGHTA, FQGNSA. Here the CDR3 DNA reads TGTGCCAGCAGCTTAGTACGAGGAGGGTCAGTAGAGCAGTTCTTC. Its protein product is CASSLVRGGSVEQFF. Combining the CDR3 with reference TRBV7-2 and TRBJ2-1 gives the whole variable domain GAGVSQSPSNKVTEKGKDVELRCDPISGHTALYWYRQSLGQGLEFLIYFQGNSAPDKSGLPSDRFSAERTGGSVSTLTIQRTQQEDSAVYLCASSLVRGGSVEQFFGPGTRLTVL.

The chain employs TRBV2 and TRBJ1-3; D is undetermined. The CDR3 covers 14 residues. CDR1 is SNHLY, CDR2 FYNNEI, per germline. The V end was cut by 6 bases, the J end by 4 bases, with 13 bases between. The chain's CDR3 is CASSPDAGGNTIYF. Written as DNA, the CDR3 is TGTGCCAGCAGCCCCGATGCGGGGGGAAACACCATATATTTT.

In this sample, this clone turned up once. CDR3 residues: CASSAGLALNEQFF. The DNA of the CDR3 is TGCGCCAGCAGCGCCGGACTAGCGCTAAATGAGCAGTTCTTC. V and J are TRBV5-1 and TRBJ2-1, with TRBD2 identical over 9 bases. J lost 7 bases, V lost 4 bases, and 6 bases had no gene match. The CDR3 length is 14 residues. Per germline, CDR1 SGHRS and CDR2 YFSETQ.

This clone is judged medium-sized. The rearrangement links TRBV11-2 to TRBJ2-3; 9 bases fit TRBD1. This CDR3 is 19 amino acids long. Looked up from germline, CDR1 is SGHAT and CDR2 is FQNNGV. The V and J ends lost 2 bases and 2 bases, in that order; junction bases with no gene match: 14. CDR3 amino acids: CASSLIGWGQGMVTDTQYF. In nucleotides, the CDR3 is TGTGCCAGCAGCTTAATCGGCTGGGGACAGGGAATGGTCACAGATACGCAGTATTTT.

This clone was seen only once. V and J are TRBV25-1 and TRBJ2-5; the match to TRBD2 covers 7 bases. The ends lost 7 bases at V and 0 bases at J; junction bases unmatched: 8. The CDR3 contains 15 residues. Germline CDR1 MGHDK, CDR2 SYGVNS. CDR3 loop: CASTFGGTYQETQYF. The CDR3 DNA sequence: TGTGCCAGCACCTTCGGGGGGACTTACCAAGAGACCCAGTACTTC.

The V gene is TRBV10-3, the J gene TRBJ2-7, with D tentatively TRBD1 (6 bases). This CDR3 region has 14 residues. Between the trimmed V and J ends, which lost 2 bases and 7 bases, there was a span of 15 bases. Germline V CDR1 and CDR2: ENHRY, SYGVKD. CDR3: CAISEGAGVGEQYF. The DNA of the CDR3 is TGTGCCATCAGTGAGGGGGCAGGGGTGGGGGAGCAGTACTTC.

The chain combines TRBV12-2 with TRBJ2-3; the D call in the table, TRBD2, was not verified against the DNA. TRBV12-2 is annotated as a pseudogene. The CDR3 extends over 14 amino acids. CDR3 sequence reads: CASRAGDGTDTQYF. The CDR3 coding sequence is TGTGCAAGTAGAGCGGGAGACGGTACAGATACGCAGTATTTT.

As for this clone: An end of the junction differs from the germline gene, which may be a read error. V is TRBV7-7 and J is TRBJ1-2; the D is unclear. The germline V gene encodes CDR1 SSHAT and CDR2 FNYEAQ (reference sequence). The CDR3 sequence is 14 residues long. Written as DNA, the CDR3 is TGTGCTAGCAGCTTAGACTTAGGAGGCTATGGCTACACCTTC. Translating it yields CASSLDLGGYGYTF.

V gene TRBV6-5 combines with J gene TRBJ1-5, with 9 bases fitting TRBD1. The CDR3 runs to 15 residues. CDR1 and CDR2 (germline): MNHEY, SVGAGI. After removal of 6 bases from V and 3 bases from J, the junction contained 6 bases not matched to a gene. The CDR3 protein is CASSWTGAANQPQHF. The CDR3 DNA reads TGTGCCAGCAGCTGGACAGGGGCTGCCAATCAGCCCCAGCATTTT.

In DNA form, the CDR3 reads TGTGCCAGCAGCGTCGGGACAGGGCAGGGAAACACCATATATTTT. Amino acid sequence: CASSVGTGQGNTIYF. The chain carries TRBV9 and TRBJ1-3; 9 bases are a match to TRBD1. The CDR3 is 15 amino acids. Germline CDR1 SGDLS, CDR2 YYNGEE. The V gene end was trimmed by 2 bases and the J gene end by 4 bases; junction bases not matched to a gene: 4.

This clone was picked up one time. CDR3 region: CASSGDREYGYTF. The CDR3 DNA reads as TGTGCCAGCAGTGGGGACAGGGAGTATGGCTACACCTTC. The V call is TRBV6-6, the J call TRBJ1-2; 9 bases line up with TRBD1. The CDR3 consists of 13 residues. V trimming: 5 bases; J trimming: 5 bases; junction bases outside the gene matches: 3. In germline, CDR1 is MNHNY, CDR2 SVGAGI (reference sequence).